Following are 5 T cell receptor beta chains from one sample sequenced in a study of CD8 T cells in ankylosing spondylitis. TCRdb used MiXCR to reprocess the 5' RACE reads, holding one entry per CDR3 protein. The data hold 150,000 to 200,000 distinct CDR3 sequences, with 10% to 15% observed a single time. The sample consisted of blood, either unsorted or a sorted T cell fraction (not recorded which). These receptors were collected from a female donor with ankylosing spondylitis or in good health (not recorded which).

The chain employs TRBV7-3 and TRBJ2-3; 11 positions match TRBD2. V shed 2 bases and J 9 bases; nucleotides not matched to a gene: 10. Germline lookup yields CDR1 SGHTA and CDR2 FQGTGA. The CDR3 extends over 16 amino acids. The CDR3 loop is CASSLGGSGRAGTQYF. Written as DNA, the CDR3 is TGTGCCAGCAGCTTAGGAGGTAGCGGGAGGGCCGGAACGCAGTATTTT. Filled out from reference TRBV7-3 and TRBJ2-3, the complete variable domain reads GAGVSQTPSNKVTEKGKYVELRCDPISGHTALYWYRQSLGQGPEFLIYFQGTGAADDSGLPNDRFFAVRPEGSVSTLKIQRTERGDSAVYLCASSLGGSGRAGTQYFGPGTRLTVL.

This clonotype was counted at least ten times. This rearrangement joins TRBV27 to TRBJ1-1; no clear D. Germline V lookup: CDR1 MNHEY, CDR2 SMNVEV (reference sequence). Trimming removed 6 bases from V and 0 bases from J, with 2 bases in between. The CDR3 is 11 residues long. The CDR3 DNA reads as TGTGCCAGCAGAATGAACACTGAAGCTTTCTTT. It yields the protein CASRMNTEAFF.

The chain joins TRBV12-3 or TRBV12-4 to TRBJ2-5, with D maybe TRBD1 (6 bases). CDR3 length: 14 residues. Between the trimmed V and J ends, which lost 7 bases and 4 bases, there was a span of 16 bases. In nucleotides, the CDR3 is TGTGCCAGCACCCCGGGACAAGATGGAGAGACCCAGTACTTC. This sequence encodes CASTPGQDGETQYF.

Remarks on this clonotype: A much bigger clone sits one base away, suggesting this may be a read error. The gene calls are TRBV12-3 or TRBV12-4 and TRBJ2-1; the match to TRBD2 covers 12 bases. The CDR3 has 14 amino acids. CDR3 DNA: TGTGTCATCGTCCTAGCGGGAGGGTACAATGAGCAGTTCTTC. Translated, it gives CVIVLAGGYNEQFF.

The CDR3 loop reads CASGPTTGSADTQYF. In DNA, the CDR3 is TGTGCTAGTGGCCCGACGACAGGGTCGGCGGATACGCAGTATTTT. The V gene is TRBV12-5, the J gene TRBJ2-3, with 7 nucleotides matching TRBD1. The CDR3 length is 15 residues. CDR1 is LGHNT and CDR2 is FRNRAP in the germline V gene. The trim removed 6 bases at V and 6 bases at J, leaving 12 bases unmatched.